What follows is one TCR beta chain and its context. Its antigen remains undetermined. Base-call qualities are not available, and no considerably larger clone is one nucleotide away. The sample comes from a study of CD8 T cells in ankylosing spondylitis (dated by TCRdb to about 2017). As for the study more broadly: The study set out to find disease-linked TCR variants by profiling T cell receptor beta repertoires in ankylosing spondylitis patients and healthy donors. In total, the full study cohort was made up of 100 to 140 healthy donors and 20 to 25 ankylosing spondylitis patients. Samples of peripheral blood were taken, and for ankylosing spondylitis patients, synovial fluid was collected as well.

Spanning cysteine to phenylalanine, the CDR3 consists of 14 amino acids. Solely the CDR3 DNA is kept, with 42 bases framed from the first base. V and J lose 3 bases and 4 bases, and a span of 12 bases separates them. CDR1 and CDR2, looked up from the germline V gene, are SNHLY and FYNNEI. The sequencing machine was an Illumina HiSeq 2500. Quantitative 5'-RACE with molecular barcodes was used to prepare TCR beta libraries. In the original analysis: A new computational method, built on a probabilistic model of VDJ rearrangement, was used to identify disease-linked TCR variants. TCRdb ran its own pipeline on the public reads, namely fastp trimming at Q25 and MiXCR clone calling, and kept in-frame beta chains. Entries that share a CDR3 protein sequence are merged under the most common genes and DNA. The V and J calls, along with clone size, are taken from TCRdb and not from the paper's own processing. This sample comprises about 390,000 distinct CDR3 sequences, 20% to 25% of them detected only once. The ten largest account for around 16% of the sample.

Results the study describes overall, beyond this receptor: The disease-linked clones showed a CD8+ phenotype and occurred at relatively low frequencies in peripheral blood. Some motif variants had previously been reported in the synovial fluid and blood of reactive arthritis patients, which suggests shared mechanisms of disease initiation. Blood from ankylosing spondylitis patients appeared to be characterized by a TCR beta motif composed of 7 to 9 highly homologous amino acid variants. Significant enrichment of the disease-linked clones was reported in matched synovial fluid samples from ankylosing spondylitis patients.

The V and J segments used are TRBV2 and TRBJ1-2, and the D gene may be TRBD1, 5 bases matching. The clonotype originates from a male donor with ankylosing spondylitis. Sequencing was done on a sample of blood, either unsorted or a sorted T cell fraction (not recorded which). The CDR3 here reads CASSDQTGAYGYTF. In nucleotides, the sequence is TGTGCCAGCAGTGATCAAACAGGAGCCTATGGCTACACCTTC.